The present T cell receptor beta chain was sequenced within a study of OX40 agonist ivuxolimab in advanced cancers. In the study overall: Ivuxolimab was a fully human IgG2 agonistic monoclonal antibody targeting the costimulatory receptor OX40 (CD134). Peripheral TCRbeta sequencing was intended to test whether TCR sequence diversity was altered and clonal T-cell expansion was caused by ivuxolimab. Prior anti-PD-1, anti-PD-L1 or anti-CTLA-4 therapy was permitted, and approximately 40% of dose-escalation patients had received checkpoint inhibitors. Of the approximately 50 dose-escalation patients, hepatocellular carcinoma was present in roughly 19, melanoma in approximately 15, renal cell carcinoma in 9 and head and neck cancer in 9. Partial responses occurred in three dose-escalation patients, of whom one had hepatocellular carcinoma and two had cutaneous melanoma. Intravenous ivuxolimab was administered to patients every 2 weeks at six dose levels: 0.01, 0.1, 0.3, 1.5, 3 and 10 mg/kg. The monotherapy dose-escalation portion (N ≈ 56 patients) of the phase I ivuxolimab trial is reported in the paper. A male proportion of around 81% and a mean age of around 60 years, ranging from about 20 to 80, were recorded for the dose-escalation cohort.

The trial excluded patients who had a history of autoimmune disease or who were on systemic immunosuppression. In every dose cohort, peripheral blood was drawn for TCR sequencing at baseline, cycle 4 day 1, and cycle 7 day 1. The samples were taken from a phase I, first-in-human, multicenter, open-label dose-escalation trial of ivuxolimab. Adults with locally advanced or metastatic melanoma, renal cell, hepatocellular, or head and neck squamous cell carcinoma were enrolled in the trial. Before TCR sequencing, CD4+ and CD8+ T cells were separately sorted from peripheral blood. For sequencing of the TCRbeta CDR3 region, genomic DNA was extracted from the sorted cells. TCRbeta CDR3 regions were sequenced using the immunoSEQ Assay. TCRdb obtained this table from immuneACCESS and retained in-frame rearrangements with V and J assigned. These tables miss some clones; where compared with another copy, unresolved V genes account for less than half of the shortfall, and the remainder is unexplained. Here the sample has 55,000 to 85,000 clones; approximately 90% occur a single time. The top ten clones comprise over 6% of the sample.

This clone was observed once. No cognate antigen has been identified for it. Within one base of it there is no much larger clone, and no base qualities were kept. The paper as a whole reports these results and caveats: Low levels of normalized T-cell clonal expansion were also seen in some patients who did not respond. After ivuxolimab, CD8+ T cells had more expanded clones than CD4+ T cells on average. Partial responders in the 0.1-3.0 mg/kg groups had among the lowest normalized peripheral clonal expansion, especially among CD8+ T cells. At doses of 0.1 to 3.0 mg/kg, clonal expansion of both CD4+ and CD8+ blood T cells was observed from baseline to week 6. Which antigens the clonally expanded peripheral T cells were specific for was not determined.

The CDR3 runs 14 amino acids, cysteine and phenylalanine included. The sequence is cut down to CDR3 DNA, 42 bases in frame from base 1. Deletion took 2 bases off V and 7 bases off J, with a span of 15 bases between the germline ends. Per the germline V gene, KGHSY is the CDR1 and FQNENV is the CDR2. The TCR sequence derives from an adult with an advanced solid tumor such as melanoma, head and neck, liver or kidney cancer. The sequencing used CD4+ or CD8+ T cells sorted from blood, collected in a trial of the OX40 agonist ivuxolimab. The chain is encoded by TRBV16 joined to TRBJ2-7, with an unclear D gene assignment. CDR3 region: CASSQTSPMGEQYF. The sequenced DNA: TGTGCCAGCAGCCAAACTTCACCCATGGGAGAGCAGTACTTC.